This entry lists 15 T cell receptor beta chains sequenced from one sample in a study of tumor and adjacent non-tumor tissue in lung cancer. No cell sorting was done before RNA was extracted from the tissue. A modified ARM-PCR protocol with three rounds of nested PCR amplified TCRbeta. TCRdb reprocessed the multiplex PCR reads with MiXCR, giving one entry per CDR3 protein. This sample yields 90,000 to 130,000 distinct CDR3 sequences, of which approximately 80% are seen a single time; 20% to 25% belongs to the top ten. Specimen: lung tumor tissue. These receptors originate from a man in his 70s with non-small cell lung cancer.

Comments on this clonotype: With a much larger clone just one base away, this may be a read error. The V gene is TRBV21-1, the J gene TRBJ1-5; the listed D gene, TRBD1, was not tested against the DNA. TRBV21-1 is termed a pseudogene. This CDR3 has 17 residues. CDR3 residues: CGSSKALDRALNQPQHF. In DNA, the CDR3 is TGTGGCAGCAGCAAAGCACTGGACAGGGCCCTTAATCAGCCCCAGCATTTT.

In this sample, this clonotype is medium-sized. The chain joins TRBV11-2 to TRBJ2-1; either TRBD1 or TRBD2 may fit D (6 bases each). The CDR3 runs to 16 residues. Germline lookup yields CDR1 SGHAT and CDR2 FQNNGV. Trimming stripped 1 base from V and 4 bases from J, with 14 bases between. CDR3: CASSLVGGKIYNEQFF. DNA for the CDR3: TGTGCCAGCAGCTTAGTAGGGGGGAAAATATACAATGAGCAGTTCTTC.

V and J are TRBV6-2 or TRBV6-3 and TRBJ2-7; tentatively, D is TRBD1 (5 bases). The CDR3 runs 19 residues. CDR1 and CDR2 from the germline V gene are MNHEY and SVGEGT. DNA of the CDR3: TGTGTCAGTAGTCCCCTGGGCATAAGGGGCGGCCATCACTCCTACGAGCAGTACTTC. Its protein product is CVSSPLGIRGGHHSYEQYF.

This clonotype has only a few counts. V gene TRBV7-2 combines with J gene TRBJ2-7, with a possible D match to TRBD2 (5 bases). Germline CDR1 SGHTA, CDR2 FQGNSA. V was trimmed by 1 base and J by 3 bases, leaving 10 bases between them. The CDR3 sequence is 14 residues long. The CDR3 reads CASSLVGGGYEQYF. CDR3 DNA: TGTGCCAGCAGCTTAGTAGGCGGAGGCTACGAGCAGTACTTC.

Of note for this clonotype: One junction end does not reproduce the germline sequence, and a read error may be involved. The chain carries TRBV5-1 and TRBJ1-6; D may be TRBD1 (5 bases). The length of the CDR3 is 16 residues. Germline V gives CDR1 SGHRS, CDR2 YFSETQ. CDR3: CATSFGTGVKNSPLHF. The CDR3 DNA is TGCGCCACCAGCTTTGGAACGGGGGTTAAAAATTCACCCCTCCACTTT.

This clonotype was seen a single time. Given the absence of the conserved phenylalanine or tryptophan at the CDR3 end, a read error is likely. The gene calls are TRBV6-5 and TRBJ1-1; D remains ambiguous. This CDR3 comprises 15 residues. Germline CDR1 and CDR2: MNHEY and SVGAGI. The ends were cut back, 7 bases at V and 4 bases at J, with 19 bases in the middle. The CDR3 loop is CASTTVAMVGTEAFL. The CDR3 DNA reads as TGTGCCAGCACCACGGTCGCTATGGTGGGCACTGAAGCTTTCTTA.

As regards this clonotype: A clone one base away is much larger, so this may be a read error. The CDR3 ends on some other residue instead of the conserved phenylalanine or tryptophan, so this is likely a read error. V usage is TRBV5-1 and J usage is TRBJ2-3; D possibly corresponds to TRBD2 (5 bases). The V and J ends lost 2 bases and 1 base respectively, with 11 bases between them. CDR1 is SGHRS, CDR2 YFSETQ, per germline. This CDR3 is built from 15 residues. The CDR3 loop reads CASSLGFGGTDTQYS. In DNA, the CDR3 is TGCGCCAGCAGCTTAGGGTTCGGGGGCACAGATACGCAGTATTCT.

About this clonotype itself: One end of the junction fails to match germline, which may point to a read error. V is TRBV6-1 and J is TRBJ1-5, with D uncertain. The germline gives CDR1 MNHNS, CDR2 SASEGT. The CDR3 has 17 amino acids. The CDR3 protein is CASSEIRYNLSNQPQHF. The CDR3 DNA is TGCGCCAGCAGTGAAATTCGGTACAATCTTAGCAATCAGCCCCAGCATTTT.

In its sample, this clonotype was seen once. Because it lacks the conserved phenylalanine or tryptophan at the end, this CDR3 is likely a read error. It is unclear where the CDR3 begins or ends on the DNA, so no DNA is shown, and the CDR3 is as TCRdb lists it. This rearrangement joins TRBV6-1 to TRBJ1-5; TRBD1, the D gene given by the table, was not confirmed from the DNA. Termini included, the CDR3 measures 14 amino acids. Per germline, CDR1 MNHNS and CDR2 SASEGT. CDR3 sequence reads: CASSLQGNNQPKHS.

This chain links TRBV29-1 with TRBJ1-1, with a possible D match to TRBD1 (5 bases). The CDR3 is 14 amino acids. Germline CDR1 and CDR2: SQVTM and ANQGSEA. The V gene lost 6 bases and the J gene lost 4 bases, with 18 bases spanning the gap. CDR3 protein: CSVISGTRGTEAFF. For the CDR3, the DNA is TGCAGCGTGATTTCTGGGACCCGGGGCACTGAAGCTTTCTTT.

Concerning this clonotype itself: The junction differs from germline at one of its ends, possibly a read error. CDR3 protein: CASSLLGTRGDYIEQFF. In DNA form, the CDR3 reads TGTGCCAGCAGCCTCCTAGGGACTAGGGGGGACTACATTGAGCAGTTCTTC. The rearrangement uses TRBV11-3 and TRBJ2-1, with 8 nucleotides matching TRBD2. The CDR3 spans 17 residues. Germline CDR1 SGHNT, CDR2 YENEEA. Together with reference TRBV11-3 and TRBJ2-1, the CDR3 gives the full variable domain: EAGVVQSPRYKIIEKKQPVAFWCNPISGHNTLYWYLQNLGQGPELLIRYENEEAVDDSQLPKDRFSAERLKGVDSTLKIQPAELGDSAVYLCASSLLGTRGDYIEQFFGPGTRLTVL.

Turning to this clonotype: At one of its ends the junction is not consistent with the germline gene, which may arise from a read error. The rearrangement joins TRBV6-6 to TRBJ1-5; TRBD1 might be the D (5 bases). This CDR3 region has 14 residues. Germline V gives CDR1 MNHNY, CDR2 SVGAGI (reference sequence). The CDR3 is CASSYGGRAQPLHF. CDR3 DNA sequence: TGTGCGAGCAGTTACGGGGGGAGGGCTCAGCCCCTGCATTTT.

With respect to this clonotype: The junction does not match germline at one end; this may be a read error. The V gene is TRBV6-2 or TRBV6-3, the J gene TRBJ2-1; D call uncertain. This CDR3 is built from 13 residues. Germline CDR1 reads MNHEY; CDR2 reads SVGEGT. CDR3 sequence (DNA): TGTGCCAGCAACATAGGCGGTTACGATGAGCAGTTATTC. It specifies CASNIGGYDEQLF.

The genes are TRBV29-1 and TRBJ2-6; TRBD1 aligns across 9 bases. Looked up from germline, CDR1 is SQVTM and CDR2 is ANQGSEA. This CDR3 comprises 18 residues. The ends lost 5 bases at V and 0 bases at J; junction bases unmatched: 11. CDR3 DNA sequence: TGCAGCGTTTCAGACCGGGACAGGGTTTACTCTGGGGCCAACGTCCTGACTTTC. Its translation is CSVSDRDRVYSGANVLTF.

The rearrangement uses TRBV11-2 and TRBJ1-6, with a tentative D call TRBD1 (5 bases). The V end was cut by 8 bases, the J end by 1 base, with 21 bases between. The CDR3 is made up of 18 amino acids. The germline V gene has CDR1 SGHAT and CDR2 FQNNGV. The CDR3 here is CASGARAGRSSYNSPLHF. The CDR3 DNA reads TGTGCCAGCGGCGCCAGAGCAGGGCGTTCGTCCTATAATTCACCCCTCCACTTT.